This TCR beta chain was captured by sequencing in a study of blood T cells in healthy people across ages. Next came a second PCR, run for roughly 6 to 11 cycles, which used a sample-barcoded 5' primer along with a J-beta primer mix. Via MiXCR, TCRdb re-called the 5' RACE reads, giving one row per CDR3 protein. The sample holds fewer than 2,000,000 distinct CDR3 sequences, roughly two fifths seen once. This CDR3 has 17 residues. The germline V gene encodes CDR1 SQVTM and CDR2 ANQGSEA. V was shortened by 4 bases and J by 2 bases, with 24 bases between the two germline ends. This clonotype has only a few counts.

The TCR originated in a human donor in good health. The sample was blood. The V gene is TRBV29-1, the J gene TRBJ2-7; weak D call: TRBD2 (6 bases). The CDR3 region has the DNA TGCAGCGTTGGGGTAAATCTCGGCGGCGGGACCACCTACGAGCAGTACTTC. Amino acids: CSVGVNLGGGTTYEQYF.